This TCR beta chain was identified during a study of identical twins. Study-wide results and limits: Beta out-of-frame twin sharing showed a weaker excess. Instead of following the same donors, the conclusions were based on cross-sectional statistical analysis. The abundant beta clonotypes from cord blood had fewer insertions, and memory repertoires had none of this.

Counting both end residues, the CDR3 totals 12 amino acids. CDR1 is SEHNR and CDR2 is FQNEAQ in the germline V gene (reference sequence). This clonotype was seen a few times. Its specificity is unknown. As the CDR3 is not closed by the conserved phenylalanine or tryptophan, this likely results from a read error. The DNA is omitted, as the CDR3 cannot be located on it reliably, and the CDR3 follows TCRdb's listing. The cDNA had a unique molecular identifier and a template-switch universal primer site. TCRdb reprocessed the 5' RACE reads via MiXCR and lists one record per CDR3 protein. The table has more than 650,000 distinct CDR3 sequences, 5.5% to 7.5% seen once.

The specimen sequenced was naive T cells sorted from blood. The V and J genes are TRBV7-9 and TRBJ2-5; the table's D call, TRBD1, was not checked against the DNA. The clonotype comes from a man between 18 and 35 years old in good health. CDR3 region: CASSSDLWGLGV.